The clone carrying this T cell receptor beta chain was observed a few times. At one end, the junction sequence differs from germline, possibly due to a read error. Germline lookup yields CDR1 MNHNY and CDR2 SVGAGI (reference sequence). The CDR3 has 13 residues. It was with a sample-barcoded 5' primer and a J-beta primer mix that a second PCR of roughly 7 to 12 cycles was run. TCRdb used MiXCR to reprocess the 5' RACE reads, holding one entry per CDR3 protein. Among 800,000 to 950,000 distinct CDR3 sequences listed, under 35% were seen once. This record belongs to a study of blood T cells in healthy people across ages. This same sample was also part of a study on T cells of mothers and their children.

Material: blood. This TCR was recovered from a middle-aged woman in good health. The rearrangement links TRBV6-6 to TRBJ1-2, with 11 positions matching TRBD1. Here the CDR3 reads CAGRGQGANGYTF. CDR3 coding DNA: TGTGCCGGCAGAGGACAGGGGGCAAACGGCTACACCTTC.